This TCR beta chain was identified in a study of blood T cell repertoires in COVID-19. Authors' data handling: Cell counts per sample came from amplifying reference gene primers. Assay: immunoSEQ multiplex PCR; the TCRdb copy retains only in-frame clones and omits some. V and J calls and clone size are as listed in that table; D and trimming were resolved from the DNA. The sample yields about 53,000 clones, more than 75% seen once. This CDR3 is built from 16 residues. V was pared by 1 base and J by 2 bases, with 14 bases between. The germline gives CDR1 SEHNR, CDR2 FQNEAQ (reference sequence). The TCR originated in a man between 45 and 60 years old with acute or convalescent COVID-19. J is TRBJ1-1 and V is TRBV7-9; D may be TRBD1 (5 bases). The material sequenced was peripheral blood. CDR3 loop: CASSLGPGGPNTEAFF. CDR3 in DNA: TGTGCCAGCAGCTTAGGCCCCGGGGGACCCAACACTGAAGCTTTCTTT.